This TCR beta chain is from a study of blood T cells in healthy people across ages. This clonotype has ten or more counts. Together with a sample-barcoded 5' primer, a J-beta primer mix was included in a second PCR lasting about 6 to 11 cycles. MiXCR, run by TCRdb on the 5' RACE reads, gives a single entry per CDR3 protein. The data show about 780,000 distinct CDR3 sequences, less than 60% seen once. This TCR was recovered from an elderly man in good health. The sample was blood.

This CDR3 is CASSQGTSGRDMTYEQYF. The CDR3 DNA reads TGTGCCAGCAGCCAAGGGACTAGCGGGAGGGACATGACCTACGAGCAGTACTTC. This chain uses TRBV4-2 with TRBJ2-7; the match to TRBD2 covers 15 bases. The V and J ends lost 1 base and 2 bases, in that order; junction bases with no gene match: 6. CDR1 and CDR2 (germline): LGHNA, YNFKEQ. There are 18 residues in the CDR3.